The 26 T cell receptor beta chains below come from one sample, sequenced in a study of breast tumors, draining lymph nodes, adjacent tissues. TCRdb fed the multiplex PCR reads into MiXCR, producing one record per CDR3 protein. The table shows fewer than 150,000 distinct CDR3 sequences, with around 20% occurring only once. Samples came from axillary lymph nodes draining the breast cancer. Sequencing was done on a sample of axillary lymph node tissue. These TCRs come from a female donor with breast cancer. Some clones in this sample may be carry-over from other donors' samples.

This clonotype was recorded at least ten times. This CDR3 is CSASPTSSYEQYF. In DNA form, the CDR3 reads TGCAGTGCTAGCCCGACATCCTCCTACGAGCAGTACTTC. V gene TRBV20-1 combines with J gene TRBJ2-7, with unresolved D. The CDR3 has 13 amino acids. The germline V gene has CDR1 DFQATT and CDR2 SNEGSKA (reference sequence). The V and J ends lost 3 bases and 0 bases respectively, with 9 bases between them.

This clonotype has a handful of counts. The chain uses TRBV7-6 and TRBJ2-6; perhaps D is TRBD1 or TRBD2 (5 bases each). V was shortened by 2 bases and J by 3 bases, with 14 bases between the two germline ends. This CDR3 is built from 17 residues. The germline CDR1 and CDR2 sequences are SGHVS and FNYEAQ. CDR3 coding DNA: TGTGCCAGCAGCTTAATAAGGCGAGGGGTTGGGGCCAACGTCCTGACTTTC. Amino acid sequence: CASSLIRRGVGANVLTF.

The DNA for the CDR3 is TGTGCCAGCAGCCCCGGAGGGAGGGGTAATGAAAAACTGTTTTTT. Its protein is CASSPGGRGNEKLFF. The chain recombines TRBV28 with TRBJ1-4, with D possibly matching TRBD1 (5 bases). V was clipped by 6 bases and J by 4 bases, with 15 bases between them. Germline V gives CDR1 MDHEN, CDR2 SYDVKM. This CDR3 has 15 residues.

The chain recombines TRBV28 with TRBJ2-3; TRBD2 matches at 7 bases. Germline V gives CDR1 MDHEN, CDR2 SYDVKM. The ends lost 0 bases at V and 4 bases at J; junction bases unmatched: 7. The CDR3 is 16 residues long. The CDR3 sequence: CASSLWGEGMADTQYF. Here the CDR3 DNA reads TGTGCCAGCAGTTTATGGGGGGAGGGAATGGCAGATACGCAGTATTTT.

This clonotype was picked up many times. The rearrangement joins TRBV11-2 to TRBJ1-2; no clear D gene. This CDR3 is built from 11 residues. Germline CDR1 reads SGHAT; CDR2 reads FQNNGV. Trimming pared 2 bases from V and 7 bases from J, leaving 5 bases between. The CDR3 DNA reads TGTGCCAGCAGCTTAAGTGTTGGCTACACCTTC. Translation gives CASSLSVGYTF. Combining the CDR3 with reference TRBV11-2 and TRBJ1-2 gives the whole variable domain EAGVAQSPRYKIIEKRQSVAFWCNPISGHATLYWYQQILGQGPKLLIQFQNNGVVDDSQLPKDRFSAERLKGVDSTLKIQPAKLEDSAVYLCASSLSVGYTFGSGTRLTVV.

This clonotype was counted at least ten times. This chain connects TRBV5-6 to TRBJ2-7; D perhaps matches TRBD1 (5 bases). The V and J ends lost 1 base and 2 bases respectively, with 10 bases between them. This CDR3 has 14 amino acids. The germline V gene has CDR1 SGHDT and CDR2 YYEEEE. The CDR3 bases are TGTGCCAGCAGCTTGCAGGGTCCCACCTACGAGCAGTACTTC. Its protein product is CASSLQGPTYEQYF.

The DNA of the CDR3 is TGTGCCAGCAGCCATTCCCTTACCGGGACTAGCGTTACAGATACGCAGTATTTT. The encoded protein is CASSHSLTGTSVTDTQYF. The rearrangement uses TRBV3-1 and TRBJ2-3, with TRBD2 matching 10 bases. The CDR3 extends over 18 amino acids. Germline-derived CDR1 and CDR2 are LGHDT and YNNKEL (reference sequence). V gave up 3 bases and J gave up 3 bases; unmatched junction bases: 12.

At least ten counts were recorded for this clonotype. V gene TRBV10-3 combines with J gene TRBJ2-1; D remains ambiguous. This CDR3 region has 12 residues. Germline V lookup: CDR1 ENHRY, CDR2 SYGVKD. Deletions cut 2 bases from V and 7 bases from J, with 6 bases between. The DNA for the CDR3 is TGTGCCATCAGTGAGGTAGGAAATGAGCAGTTCTTC. It encodes CAISEVGNEQFF.

This clonotype came up many times. This sequence joins TRBV5-1 and TRBJ1-2; the match to TRBD1 covers 9 bases. The germline V gene has CDR1 SGHRS and CDR2 YFSETQ. This CDR3 spans 15 amino acids. V dropped 0 bases and J dropped 3; count of bases not matched to a gene: 3. CDR3 protein: CASSLDGQGYYGYTF. In DNA, the CDR3 is TGCGCCAGCAGCTTGGATGGACAGGGGTACTATGGCTACACCTTC.

Many counts were recorded for this clonotype. The V and J genes are TRBV7-9 and TRBJ2-7; possible D gene TRBD2, 7 bases. The V gene's germline CDR1 is SEHNR and CDR2 FQNEAQ (reference sequence). Trimming shortened V by 5 bases and J by 2 bases, and 16 bases separated the two germline ends. The CDR3 extends over 15 amino acids. The CDR3 DNA reads as TGTGCCAGCAGCCAAGGGGGGGCAGGCCCCTACGAGCAGTACTTC. Protein: CASSQGGAGPYEQYF. The complete variable domain, with remaining parts taken from reference TRBV7-9 and TRBJ2-7, reads DTGVSQNPRHKITKRGQNVTFRCDPISEHNRLYWYRQTLGQGPEFLTYFQNEAQLEKSRLLSDRFSAERPKGSFSTLEIQRTEQGDSAMYLCASSQGGAGPYEQYFGPGTRLTVT.

This CDR3 is CASSVLGQGLPCEQYF. The CDR3 coding sequence is TGTGCCAGCAGTGTTCTCGGGCAGGGGCTCCCCTGCGAGCAGTACTTC. This chain uses TRBV2 with TRBJ2-7; D may be TRBD1 (6 bases). V shed 4 bases and J shed 6 bases, with 22 bases lying between them. This CDR3 comprises 16 residues. Germline lookup yields CDR1 SNHLY and CDR2 FYNNEI.

Remarks on this clonotype: A read error is possible here, since a much larger clone lies one base away. The conserved final phenylalanine or tryptophan is absent from the CDR3, which likely points to a read error. The V gene is TRBV7-9, the J gene TRBJ1-2, with D uncertain. Trimming removed 4 bases at V and 2 bases at J, with 17 bases between. Germline CDR1 and CDR2: SEHNR and FQNEAQ (reference sequence). The CDR3 spans 16 residues. The CDR3 bases are TGTGCCAGCAGCTCTATTATTGAATTGGGGAACTATGGCTACACCTCC. Protein: CASSSIIELGNYGYTS.

This clonotype was picked up many times. This chain connects TRBV20-1 to TRBJ2-2; 8 nucleotides line up with TRBD1. The length of the CDR3 is 14 residues. V was clipped by 6 bases and J by 5 bases; unmatched bases: 8. Germline V gives CDR1 DFQATT, CDR2 SNEGSKA (reference sequence). The CDR3 here is CSAGDRGRTGELFF. The CDR3 DNA is TGCAGTGCCGGCGACAGGGGAAGAACCGGGGAGCTGTTTTTT.

This clonotype has at least ten counts. The chain uses TRBV15 and TRBJ2-5; D is perhaps TRBD1 (5 bases). Between the trimmed V and J ends, which lost 3 bases and 4 bases, there was a span of 15 bases. The CDR3 runs 15 residues. The germline V gene has CDR1 LNHNV and CDR2 YYDKDF (reference sequence). CDR3: CATSSRPRGGETQYF. CDR3 nucleotides: TGTGCCACCAGCAGTCGCCCAAGGGGCGGAGAGACCCAGTACTTC.

J is TRBJ2-3 and V is TRBV7-2; 9 nucleotides align to TRBD2. Trimming took 3 bases from V and 3 from J; bases not matched to a gene: 13. The germline V gene encodes CDR1 SGHTA and CDR2 FQGNSA. The CDR3 loop spans 18 amino acids. The CDR3 reads CASSFNHLAGVGTDTQYF. CDR3 DNA: TGTGCCAGCAGCTTCAATCACTTAGCGGGAGTAGGGACAGATACGCAGTATTTT.

The table lists this clonotype with many counts. The chain carries TRBV6-6 and TRBJ2-7, with TRBD1 matching over 10 bases. With V trimmed by 8 bases and J by 6 bases, 13 bases remained unmatched. The CDR3 contains 15 residues. Per germline, CDR1 MNHNY and CDR2 SVGAGI (reference sequence). The CDR3 DNA reads TGTGCCAGCGCCTCTCGGGGGACAGGGGCCAGCGAGCAGTACTTC. Amino acid sequence: CASASRGTGASEQYF.

In the case of this clonotype: A single base separates this from a much larger clone, so it may be a read error. This chain uses TRBV2 with TRBJ2-5, with 10 bases that match TRBD2. Germline V gene lookup returns CDR1 SNHLY and CDR2 FYNNEI. CDR3 length equals 15 residues. Here the CDR3 DNA reads TGTGCCAGCAGTGAAGGAGGAGGACTAGCGGAGACCCAGCACTTC. It is translated as CASSEGGGLAETQHF. Complete variable domain (other parts from reference TRBV2 and TRBJ2-5): EPEVTQTPSHQVTQMGQEVILRCVPISNHLYFYWYRQILGQKVEFLVSFYNNEISEKSEIFDDQFSVERPDGSNFTLKIRSTKLEDSAMYFCASSEGGGLAETQHFGPGTRLLVL.

The table lists this clonotype with many counts. The CDR3 nucleotides are TGTGCCAGCAGCTGGCCCTTGGGGGCGGCCCCGAACACCGGGGAGCTGTTTTTT. Translating gives CASSWPLGAAPNTGELFF. This chain connects TRBV7-3 to TRBJ2-2; D possibly corresponds to TRBD1 (6 bases). CDR1 is SGHTA and CDR2 is FQGTGA in the germline V gene. Between the trimmed V and J ends, which lost 4 bases and 0 bases, there was a span of 18 bases. The length of the CDR3 is 18 residues.

A word on this clonotype: A much larger clone lies a single base off, so this may be a read error. The conserved phenylalanine or tryptophan is not found at the CDR3 terminus, so this likely reflects a read error. The chain combines TRBV30 with TRBJ2-5; D remains ambiguous. V shed 0 bases and J shed 5 bases, with 10 bases lying between them. Germline assignment: CDR1 GTSNPN and CDR2 SVGIG (reference sequence). This CDR3 is built from 13 residues. The CDR3 nucleotides are TGTGCCTGGAGTGTTAACAGTTGGGAGACCCAGTACTCC. Its protein is CAWSVNSWETQYS.

This clonotype was found many times. This rearrangement joins TRBV6-2 or TRBV6-3 to TRBJ2-7; D is ambiguous. V gave up 6 bases and J gave up 3 bases, with 9 bases separating them. Germline CDR1 MNHEY, CDR2 SVGEGT. The CDR3 is 12 amino acids. Written as DNA, the CDR3 is TGTGCCAGCAGCCGACTTTACTACGAGCAGTACTTC. This codes for CASSRLYYEQYF.

The gene calls are TRBV18 and TRBJ2-4; 9 bases agree with TRBD1. Per germline, CDR1 KGHSH and CDR2 LQKENI. V dropped 3 bases and J dropped 7; count of bases not matched to a gene: 4. This CDR3 has 14 residues. As DNA, the CDR3 is TGTGCCAGCTCACCGTCCGGGACAGGGAACATTCAGTACTTC. Its translation: CASSPSGTGNIQYF.

The table lists this clonotype with many counts. The rearrangement links TRBV5-6 to TRBJ2-2, with D possibly TRBD1 on 6 matching bases. The length of the CDR3 is 16 residues. The V end lost 1 base, the J end lost 4 bases, and 14 bases lay between the germline ends. Germline V lookup: CDR1 SGHDT, CDR2 YYEEEE. CDR3 nucleotides: TGTGCCAGCAGCTTGAGGGGGATGGGGGTCACCGGGGAGCTGTTTTTT. Its protein product is CASSLRGMGVTGELFF.

The chain recombines TRBV5-1 with TRBJ2-1; 7 nucleotides align to TRBD2. This CDR3 has 17 residues. The ends lost 0 bases at V and 2 bases at J; junction bases unmatched: 8. Germline CDR1 SGHRS, CDR2 YFSETQ. In nucleotides, the CDR3 is TGCGCCAGCAGCTTGGACGGCGGGAGTTCTACCTACAATGAGCAGTTCTTC. Translation: CASSLDGGSSTYNEQFF.

This clonotype turned up a few times. The CDR3 protein is CASSPTSSYNEQFF. The DNA of the CDR3 is TGTGCCAGCAGCCCTACTAGCTCCTACAATGAGCAGTTCTTC. The chain is built from TRBV28 and TRBJ2-1; a possible D gene is TRBD2 (5 bases). The CDR3 sequence is 14 residues long. V shed 6 bases and J shed 0 bases, with 9 bases lying between them. Germline lookup yields CDR1 MDHEN and CDR2 SYDVKM. The full variable domain, its missing parts supplied by reference TRBV28 and TRBJ2-1, is DVKVTQSSRYLVKRTGEKVFLECVQDMDHENMFWYRQDPGLGLRLIYFSYDVKMKEKGDIPEGYSVSREKKERFSLILESASTNQTSMYLCASSPTSSYNEQFFGPGTRLTVL.

Turning to this clonotype: This clone may be a read error of a much larger clone one base away. The rearrangement uses TRBV7-9 and TRBJ2-5; TRBD1 matches at 7 bases. V was clipped by 5 bases and J by 2 bases; unmatched bases: 8. The CDR3 spans 15 residues. Germline V CDR1 and CDR2: SEHNR, FQNEAQ (reference sequence). Here the CDR3 reads CASSLATGDQETQYF. The CDR3 DNA reads TGTGCCAGCAGCCTCGCCACAGGGGATCAAGAGACCCAGTACTTC.

This clonotype was seen only once. Just one base apart from a much larger clone, this may be a read error. The chain joins TRBV2 to TRBJ2-5; the match to TRBD2 covers 7 bases. Germline V CDR1 and CDR2: SNHLY, FYNNEI. The CDR3 has 13 amino acids. CDR3: CPSSPTSRETQYF. In nucleotides, the CDR3 is TGTCCCAGCAGCCCGACTAGCAGGGAGACCCAGTACTTC. Combining the CDR3 with reference TRBV2 and TRBJ2-5 gives the whole variable domain EPEVTQTPSHQVTQMGQEVILRCVPISNHLYFYWYRQILGQKVEFLVSFYNNEISEKSEIFDDQFSVERPDGSNFTLKIRSTKLEDSAMYFCPSSPTSRETQYFGPGTRLLVL.